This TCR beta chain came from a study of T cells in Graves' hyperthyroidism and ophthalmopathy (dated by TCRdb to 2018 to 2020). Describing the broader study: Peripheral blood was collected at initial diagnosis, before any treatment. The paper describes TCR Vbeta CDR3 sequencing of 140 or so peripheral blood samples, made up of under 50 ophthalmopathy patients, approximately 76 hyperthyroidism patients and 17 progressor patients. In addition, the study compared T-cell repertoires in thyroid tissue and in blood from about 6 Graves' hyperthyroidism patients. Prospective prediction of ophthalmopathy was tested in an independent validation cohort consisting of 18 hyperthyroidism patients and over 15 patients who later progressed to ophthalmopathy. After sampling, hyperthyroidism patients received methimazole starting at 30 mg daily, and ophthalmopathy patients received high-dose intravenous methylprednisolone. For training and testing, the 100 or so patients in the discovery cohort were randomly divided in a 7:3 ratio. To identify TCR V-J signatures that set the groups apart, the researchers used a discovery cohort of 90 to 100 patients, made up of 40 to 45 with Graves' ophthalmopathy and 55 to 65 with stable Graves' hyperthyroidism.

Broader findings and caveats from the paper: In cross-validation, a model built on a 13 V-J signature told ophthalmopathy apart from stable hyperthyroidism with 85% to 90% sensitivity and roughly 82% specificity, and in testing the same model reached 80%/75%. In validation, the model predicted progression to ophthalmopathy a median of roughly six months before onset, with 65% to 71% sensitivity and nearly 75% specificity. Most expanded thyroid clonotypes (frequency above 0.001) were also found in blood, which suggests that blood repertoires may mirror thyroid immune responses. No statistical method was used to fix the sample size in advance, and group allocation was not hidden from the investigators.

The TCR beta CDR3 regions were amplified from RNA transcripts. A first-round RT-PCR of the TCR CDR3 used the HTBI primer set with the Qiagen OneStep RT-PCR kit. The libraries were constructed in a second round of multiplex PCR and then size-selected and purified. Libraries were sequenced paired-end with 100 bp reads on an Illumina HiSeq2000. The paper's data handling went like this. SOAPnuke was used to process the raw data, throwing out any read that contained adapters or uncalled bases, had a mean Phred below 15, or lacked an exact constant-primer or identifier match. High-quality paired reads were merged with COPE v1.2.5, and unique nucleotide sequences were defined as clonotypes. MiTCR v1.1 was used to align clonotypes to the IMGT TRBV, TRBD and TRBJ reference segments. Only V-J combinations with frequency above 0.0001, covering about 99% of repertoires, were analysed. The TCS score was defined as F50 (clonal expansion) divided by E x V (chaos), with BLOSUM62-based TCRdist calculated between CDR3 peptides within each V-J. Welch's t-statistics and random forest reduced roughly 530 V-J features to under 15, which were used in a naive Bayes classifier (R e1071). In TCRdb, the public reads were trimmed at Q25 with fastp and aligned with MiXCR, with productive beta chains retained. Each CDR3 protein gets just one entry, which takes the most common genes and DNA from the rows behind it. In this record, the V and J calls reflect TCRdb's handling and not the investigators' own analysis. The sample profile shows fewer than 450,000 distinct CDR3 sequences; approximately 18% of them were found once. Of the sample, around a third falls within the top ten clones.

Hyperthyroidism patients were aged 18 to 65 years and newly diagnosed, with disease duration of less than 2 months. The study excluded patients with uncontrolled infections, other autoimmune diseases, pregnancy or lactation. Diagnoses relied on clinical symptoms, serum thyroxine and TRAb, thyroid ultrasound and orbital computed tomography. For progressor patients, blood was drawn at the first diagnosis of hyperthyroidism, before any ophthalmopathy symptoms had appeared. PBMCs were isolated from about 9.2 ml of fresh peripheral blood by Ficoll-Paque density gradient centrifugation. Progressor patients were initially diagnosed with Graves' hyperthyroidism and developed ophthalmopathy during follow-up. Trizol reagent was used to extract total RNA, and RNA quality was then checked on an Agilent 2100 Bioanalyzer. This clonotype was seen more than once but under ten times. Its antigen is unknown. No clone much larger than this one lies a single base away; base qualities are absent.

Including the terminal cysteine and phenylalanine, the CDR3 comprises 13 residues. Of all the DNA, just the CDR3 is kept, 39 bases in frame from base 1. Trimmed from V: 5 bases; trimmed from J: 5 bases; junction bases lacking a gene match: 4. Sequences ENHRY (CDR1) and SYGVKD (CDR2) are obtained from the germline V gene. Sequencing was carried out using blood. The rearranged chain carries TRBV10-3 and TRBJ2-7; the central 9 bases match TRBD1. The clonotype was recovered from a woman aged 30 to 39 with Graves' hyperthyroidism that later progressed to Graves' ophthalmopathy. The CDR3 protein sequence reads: CAISLQGANEQYF. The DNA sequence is TGTGCCATCAGTCTACAGGGGGCAAACGAGCAGTACTTC.